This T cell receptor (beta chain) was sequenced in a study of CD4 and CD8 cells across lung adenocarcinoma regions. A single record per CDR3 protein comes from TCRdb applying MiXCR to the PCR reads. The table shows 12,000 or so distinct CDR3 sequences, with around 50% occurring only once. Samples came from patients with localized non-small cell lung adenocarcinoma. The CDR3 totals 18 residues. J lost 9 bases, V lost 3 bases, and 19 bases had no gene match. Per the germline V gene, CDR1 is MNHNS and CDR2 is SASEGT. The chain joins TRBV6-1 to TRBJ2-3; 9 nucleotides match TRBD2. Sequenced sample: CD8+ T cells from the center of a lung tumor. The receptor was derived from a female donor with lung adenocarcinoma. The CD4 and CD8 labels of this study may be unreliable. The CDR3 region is CASSDTGGGGRAKETQYF. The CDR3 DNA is TGTGCCAGCAGTGATACGGGCGGGGGGGGGCGTGCCAAAGAGACGCAGTATTTT.